The TCR beta chain described here comes from a study of blood T cells in healthy people across ages. PCR was performed a second time for about 7 to 12 cycles using a sample-barcoded 5' primer and a J-beta primer mix. Each cDNA was tagged by a template-switch adaptor containing 12 random nucleotides. Using its own MiXCR run on the 5' RACE reads, TCRdb lists one record per CDR3 protein. The sample lists about 1.8 million distinct CDR3 sequences, approximately 50% seen once, with roughly 2.1% in the top ten. This clonotype was detected a few times. This CDR3 region has 17 residues. The J gene is TRBJ2-6, the V gene TRBV21-1; the DNA was not compared with TRBD1, the D call given in the table. TRBV21-1 is tagged as a pseudogene. Input material: blood. The origin of this receptor is a woman aged 35 to 49 in good health. The CDR3, as DNA: TGTGCCAGCATCGAGGGGACCCGCGCCTCTGGGGCCAACGTCCTGACTTTC. This sequence encodes CASIEGTRASGANVLTF.